This T cell receptor (beta chain) came from a study of blood T cell repertoires in COVID-19. Overall study context: Sample material is recorded as cDNA or gDNA derived from T cells, B-cell-depleted T cells, or PBMCs.

CDR1 and CDR2 from the germline V gene are DFQATT and SNEGSKA (reference sequence). Trimming cost V 3 bases and J 4 bases, with 6 bases left between them. The CDR3 is 11 amino acids. The table lists this clone with a count of one. Seattle patients were enrolled while actively infected and followed longitudinally. Original processing notes: Amplification with reference gene primers provided the estimates of nucleated cell counts. Profiling relied on immunoSEQ multiplex PCR, and the TCRdb table lists in-frame clones only, not all of them. D and trimming come from the DNA, and the V and J calls and clone size come from that table. This sample has approximately 290,000 clones, with more than 65% found just once.

The chain links TRBV20-1 to TRBJ1-1; D remains unclear. Input material: peripheral blood. The source is a person aged 70 to 80 with COVID-19, enrolled during active disease. CDR3 sequence reads: CSASGATEAFF. In nucleotides, the CDR3 is TGCAGTGCTAGCGGTGCCACTGAAGCTTTCTTT.